The clone carrying this T cell receptor beta chain was detected many times. Its antigen is undetermined. The data belong to a study of T cells in Graves' hyperthyroidism and ophthalmopathy. Study-wide results and limits: Ophthalmopathy onset followed model prediction by a median roughly 6.5 months.

Amplification targeted TCR beta CDR3 regions from RNA transcripts. Initially, a first-round RT-PCR of the TCR CDR3 employed the HTBI primer set. A single record per CDR3 protein comes from TCRdb applying MiXCR to the multiplex PCR reads. The sample has approximately 560,000 distinct CDR3 sequences; 15% to 18% are singletons. Patients were excluded because of uncontrolled infection, other autoimmune disease, pregnancy or lactation. Source material for PBMCs was over 7.5 ml fresh peripheral blood. Sequenced material: blood. This TCR derives from a woman aged 25 to 39 with Graves' hyperthyroidism.

The CDR3 nucleotides read TGCGCCAGCAGTATGGATTCTACCTCCTACAATGAGCAGTTCTTC. Protein product: CASSMDSTSYNEQFF. This chain links TRBV5-1 with TRBJ2-1, with no clear D. V was cut by 5 bases and J by 0 bases, with 12 bases left in between. The CDR3 covers 15 residues. The V gene's germline CDR1 is SGHRS and CDR2 YFSETQ. The full variable domain, its missing parts supplied by reference TRBV5-1 and TRBJ2-1, is KAGVTQTPRYLIKTRGQQVTLSCSPISGHRSVSWYQQTPGQGLQFLFEYFSETQRNKGNFPGRFSGRQFSNSRSEMNVSTLELGDSALYLCASSMDSTSYNEQFFGPGTRLTVL.